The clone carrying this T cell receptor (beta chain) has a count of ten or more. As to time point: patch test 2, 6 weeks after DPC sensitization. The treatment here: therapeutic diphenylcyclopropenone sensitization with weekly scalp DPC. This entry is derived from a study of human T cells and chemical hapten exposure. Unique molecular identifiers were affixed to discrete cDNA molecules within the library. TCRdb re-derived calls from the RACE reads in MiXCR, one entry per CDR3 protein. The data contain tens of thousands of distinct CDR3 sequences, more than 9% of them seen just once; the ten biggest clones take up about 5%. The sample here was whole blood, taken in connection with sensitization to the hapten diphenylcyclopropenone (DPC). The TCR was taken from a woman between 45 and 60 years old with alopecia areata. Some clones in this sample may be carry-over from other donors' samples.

The DNA for the CDR3 is TGTGCCAGCTCACTAACGGGCAATCTGGAGACCCAGTACTTC. As protein: CASSLTGNLETQYF. The chain combines TRBV18 with TRBJ2-5; D call uncertain. This CDR3 has 14 residues. Germline CDR1 reads KGHSH; CDR2 reads LQKENI. V lost 4 bases to trimming and J lost 5 bases, with 14 bases between them.